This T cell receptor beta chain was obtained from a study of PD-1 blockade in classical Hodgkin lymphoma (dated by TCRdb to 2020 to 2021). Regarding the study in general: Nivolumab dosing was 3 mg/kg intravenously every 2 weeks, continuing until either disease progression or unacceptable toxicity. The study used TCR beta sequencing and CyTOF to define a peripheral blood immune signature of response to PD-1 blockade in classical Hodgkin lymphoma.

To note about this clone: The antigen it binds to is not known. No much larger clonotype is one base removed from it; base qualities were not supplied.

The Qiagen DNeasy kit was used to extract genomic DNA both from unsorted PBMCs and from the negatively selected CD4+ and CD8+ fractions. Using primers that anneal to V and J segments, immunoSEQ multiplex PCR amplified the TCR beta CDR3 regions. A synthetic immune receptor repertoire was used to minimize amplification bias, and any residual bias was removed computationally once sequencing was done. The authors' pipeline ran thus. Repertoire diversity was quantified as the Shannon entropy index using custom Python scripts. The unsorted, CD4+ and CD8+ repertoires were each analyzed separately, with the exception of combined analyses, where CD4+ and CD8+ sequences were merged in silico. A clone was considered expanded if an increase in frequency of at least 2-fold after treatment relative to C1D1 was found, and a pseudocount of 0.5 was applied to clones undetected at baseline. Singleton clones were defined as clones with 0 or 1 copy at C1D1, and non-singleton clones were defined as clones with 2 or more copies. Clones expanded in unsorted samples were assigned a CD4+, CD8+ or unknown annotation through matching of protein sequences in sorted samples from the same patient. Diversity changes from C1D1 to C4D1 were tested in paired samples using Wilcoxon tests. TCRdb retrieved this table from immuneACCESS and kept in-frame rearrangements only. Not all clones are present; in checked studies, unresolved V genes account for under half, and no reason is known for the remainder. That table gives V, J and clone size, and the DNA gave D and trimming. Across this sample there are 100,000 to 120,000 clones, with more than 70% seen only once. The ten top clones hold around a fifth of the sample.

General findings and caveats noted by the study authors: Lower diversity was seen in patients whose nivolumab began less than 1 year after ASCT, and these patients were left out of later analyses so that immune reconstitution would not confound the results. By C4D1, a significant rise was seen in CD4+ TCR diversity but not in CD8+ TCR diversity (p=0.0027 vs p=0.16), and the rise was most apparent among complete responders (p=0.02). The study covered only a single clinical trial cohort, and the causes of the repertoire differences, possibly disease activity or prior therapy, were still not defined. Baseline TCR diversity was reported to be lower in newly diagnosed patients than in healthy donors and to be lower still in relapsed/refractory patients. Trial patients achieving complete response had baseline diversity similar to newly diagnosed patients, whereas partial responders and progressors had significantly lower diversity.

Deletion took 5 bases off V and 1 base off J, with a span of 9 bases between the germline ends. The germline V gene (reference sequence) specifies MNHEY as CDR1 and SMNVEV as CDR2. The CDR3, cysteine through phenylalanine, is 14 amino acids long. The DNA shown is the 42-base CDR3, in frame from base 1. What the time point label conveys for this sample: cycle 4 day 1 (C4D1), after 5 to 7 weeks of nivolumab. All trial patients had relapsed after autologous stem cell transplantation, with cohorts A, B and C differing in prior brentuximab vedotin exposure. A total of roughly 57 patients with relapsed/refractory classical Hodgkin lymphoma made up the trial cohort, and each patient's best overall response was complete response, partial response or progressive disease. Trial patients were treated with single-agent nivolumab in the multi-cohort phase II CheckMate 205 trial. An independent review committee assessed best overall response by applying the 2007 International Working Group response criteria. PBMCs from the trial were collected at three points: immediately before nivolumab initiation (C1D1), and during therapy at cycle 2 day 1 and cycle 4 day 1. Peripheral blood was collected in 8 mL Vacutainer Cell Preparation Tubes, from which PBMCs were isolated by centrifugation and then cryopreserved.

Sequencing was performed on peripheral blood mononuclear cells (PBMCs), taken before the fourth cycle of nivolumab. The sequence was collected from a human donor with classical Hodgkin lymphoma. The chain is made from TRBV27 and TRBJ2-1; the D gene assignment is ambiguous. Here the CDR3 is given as CASSLLSSYNEQFF. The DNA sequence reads TGTGCCAGCAGTCTCCTTAGTTCCTACAATGAGCAGTTCTTC.